The 21 T cell receptor beta chains below were found in one sample sequenced in a study of OX40 agonist ivuxolimab in advanced cancers. Sequencing was performed with immunoSEQ multiplex PCR; in TCRdb, only in-frame clones are kept and a portion is missing. This sample has around 140,000 clones, with roughly nine tenths found just once. The sequencing used CD4+ or CD8+ T cells sorted from blood, collected in a trial of the OX40 agonist ivuxolimab. These receptor sequences come from an adult with an advanced solid tumor such as melanoma, head and neck, liver or kidney cancer.

V usage is TRBV25-1 and J usage is TRBJ2-1, with 10 bases lining up with TRBD2. CDR3 length equals 18 residues. CDR1 MGHDK and CDR2 SYGVNS come from the germline V gene. J was trimmed by 7 bases and V by 2 bases; bases with no gene match: 14. CDR3 sequence reads: CASSESRPSGRYWNEQFF. The CDR3 DNA reads as TGTGCCAGCAGTGAAAGTCGGCCTAGCGGGAGATATTGGAATGAGCAGTTCTTC.

The rearrangement uses TRBV2 and TRBJ1-1; weak D call: TRBD1 (6 bases). Deletions cut 5 bases from V and 4 bases from J, with 11 bases between. Looked up from germline, CDR1 is SNHLY and CDR2 is FYNNEI. The CDR3 runs to 13 residues. The CDR3 protein is CASSQGGGTEAFF. CDR3 DNA sequence: TGTGCCAGCAGTCAGGGAGGGGGCACTGAAGCTTTCTTT.

The gene calls are TRBV6-5 and TRBJ1-5, with 7 bases fitting TRBD1. J lost 7 bases, V lost 6 bases, and 9 bases had no gene match. This CDR3 region has 14 residues. Germline lookup yields CDR1 MNHEY and CDR2 SVGAGI. The CDR3 DNA follows: TGTGCCAGCAGGTCAACAGGGGAGGGGCAGCCCCAGCATTTT. Protein sequence: CASRSTGEGQPQHF.

This clone was observed a single time. This chain uses TRBV28 with TRBJ1-4, with D maybe TRBD1 (5 bases). Per the germline V gene, CDR1 is MDHEN and CDR2 is SYDVKM. Trimming stripped 7 bases from V and 0 bases from J, with 18 bases between. The CDR3 has 17 residues. The CDR3 DNA is TGTGCCAGCACCCTGGGGGGAGCGGGGGCAACTAATGAAAAACTGTTTTTT. Amino acid sequence: CASTLGGAGATNEKLFF. Combining the CDR3 with reference TRBV28 and TRBJ1-4 gives the whole variable domain DVKVTQSSRYLVKRTGEKVFLECVQDMDHENMFWYRQDPGLGLRLIYFSYDVKMKEKGDIPEGYSVSREKKERFSLILESASTNQTSMYLCASTLGGAGATNEKLFFGSGTQLSVL.

The V and J genes are TRBV19 and TRBJ1-5, with TRBD1 identical over 9 bases. Looked up from germline, CDR1 is LNHDA and CDR2 is SQIVND (reference sequence). CDR3 length equals 15 residues. V lost 4 bases to trimming and J lost 3 bases; unmatched junction nucleotides: 4. The CDR3 sequence is CASSRQGGHNQPQHF. In nucleotides, the CDR3 is TGTGCCAGTAGTAGACAGGGGGGCCACAATCAGCCCCAGCATTTT.

This clone was observed a handful of times. The chain carries TRBV5-1 and TRBJ1-1; D gene uncertain. This CDR3 is 11 amino acids long. Germline CDR1 and CDR2: SGHRS and YFSETQ. The V gene lost 0 bases and the J gene lost 7 bases, with 4 bases spanning the gap. The CDR3 DNA reads as TGCGCCAGCAGCTTGGAGGGTGAAGCTTTCTTT. Its protein product is CASSLEGEAFF.

The chain joins TRBV15 to TRBJ1-5; D perhaps matches TRBD1 (5 bases). Between the trimmed V and J ends, which lost 1 base and 2 bases, there was a span of 12 bases. The CDR3 loop spans 16 amino acids. Germline loops: CDR1 LNHNV, CDR2 YYDKDF (reference sequence). The CDR3: CATSRGAGKGNQPQHF. The CDR3 DNA sequence: TGTGCCACCAGCAGAGGTGCAGGGAAGGGCAATCAGCCCCAGCATTTT. The full variable domain, with the rest looked up from reference TRBV15 and TRBJ1-5, is DAMVIQNPRYQVTQFGKPVTLSCSQTLNHNVMYWYQQKSSQAPKLLFHYYDKDFNNEADTPDNFQSRRPNTSFCFLDIRSPGLGDTAMYLCATSRGAGKGNQPQHFGDGTRLSIL.

This clone was recorded once. The chain couples TRBV5-6 to TRBJ2-5, with TRBD2 matching 10 bases. The CDR3 covers 16 residues. The V gene end was trimmed by 0 bases and the J gene end by 1 base; junction bases not matched to a gene: 3. Per the germline V gene, CDR1 is SGHDT and CDR2 is YYEEEE. Here the CDR3 reads CASSLVLAGPQETQYF. The CDR3 DNA reads TGTGCCAGCAGCTTGGTACTAGCGGGGCCCCAAGAGACCCAGTACTTC. Based on the CDR3 plus reference TRBV5-6 and TRBJ2-5, the full variable domain is DAGVTQSPTHLIKTRGQQVTLRCSPKSGHDTVSWYQQALGQGPQFIFQYYEEEERQRGNFPDRFSGHQFPNYSSELNVNALLLGDSALYLCASSLVLAGPQETQYFGPGTRLLVL.

As DNA, the CDR3 is TGTGCCAGCAGCTTGGGACAGGGGCGCCGGCCGGGGGAGCTGTTTTTT. This gives the protein CASSLGQGRRPGELFF. The J gene is TRBJ2-2, the V gene TRBV5-4; 8 nucleotides line up with TRBD1. Germline CDR1 and CDR2: SGHNT and YYREEE (reference sequence). The CDR3 spans 16 residues. After removal of 0 bases from V and 8 bases from J, the junction contained 9 bases not matched to a gene.

The rearrangement links TRBV14 to TRBJ2-1; no clear D gene. The germline V gene encodes CDR1 SGHDN and CDR2 FVKESK. The CDR3 runs 17 residues. The V gene lost 4 bases and the J gene lost 1 base, with 17 bases spanning the gap. CDR3: CASSRPLGVGSYNEQFF. In nucleotides, the CDR3 is TGTGCCAGCAGCCGACCACTGGGTGTAGGGTCCTACAATGAGCAGTTCTTC.

The chain has TRBV7-2 and TRBJ2-1; D is ambiguous. V lost 1 base, J lost 3 bases, and 7 bases lay in between. This CDR3 region has 14 residues. Germline V gives CDR1 SGHTA, CDR2 FQGNSA. The CDR3 sequence is CASSLVGIYNEQFF. CDR3 DNA sequence: TGTGCCAGCAGCTTAGTTGGGATCTACAATGAGCAGTTCTTC. Complete variable domain (other parts from reference TRBV7-2 and TRBJ2-1): GAGVSQSPSNKVTEKGKDVELRCDPISGHTALYWYRQSLGQGLEFLIYFQGNSAPDKSGLPSDRFSAERTGGSVSTLTIQRTQQEDSAVYLCASSLVGIYNEQFFGPGTRLTVL.

The chain uses TRBV4-2 and TRBJ2-7; 15 bases are a match to TRBD2. Germline trimming cut 0 bases from V and 4 bases from J; bases unmatched to any gene: 7. The CDR3 covers 18 residues. Germline V lookup: CDR1 LGHNA, CDR2 YNFKEQ. In DNA form, the CDR3 reads TGTGCCAGCAGCCAAGATTTTGGGACTAGCGGGAGGTCTTACGAGCAGTACTTC. Amino acid sequence: CASSQDFGTSGRSYEQYF.

This clone was counted once. The rearrangement joins TRBV4-1 to TRBJ1-2; TRBD1 agrees at 10 bases. This CDR3 has 16 residues. The V gene end was trimmed by 1 base and the J gene end by 6 bases; junction bases not matched to a gene: 8. The germline V gene has CDR1 MGHRA and CDR2 YSYEKL. The CDR3 spells CASSQGPGQGPDGYTF. The CDR3 nucleotides are TGCGCCAGCAGCCAAGGACCGGGACAGGGGCCGGATGGCTACACCTTC.

This clone was counted once. V gene TRBV27 combines with J gene TRBJ2-7; 11 bases line up with TRBD2. Germline V lookup: CDR1 MNHEY, CDR2 SMNVEV (reference sequence). This CDR3 region has 15 residues. The junction had 5 bases not matched to a gene; V was cut back by 4 bases and J by 3 bases. The DNA for the CDR3 is TGTGCCAGCAGTTCGTCTAGCGGGGGGATCTACGAGCAGTACTTC. Translation gives CASSSSSGGIYEQYF.

This sequence joins TRBV7-8 and TRBJ2-1; 11 positions match TRBD2. The ends lost 2 bases at V and 12 bases at J; junction bases unmatched: 9. There are 15 residues in the CDR3. Germline assignment: CDR1 SGHVS and CDR2 FQNEAQ. The CDR3 is CASSLTLAGVVRQFF. CDR3 nucleotide sequence: TGTGCCAGCAGCTTAACACTAGCGGGAGTCGTCAGGCAGTTCTTC. The variable domain in full, with the rest retrieved from reference TRBV7-8 and TRBJ2-1, is GAGVSQSPRYKVAKRGQDVALRCDPISGHVSLFWYQQALGQGPEFLTYFQNEAQLDKSGLPSDRFFAERPEGSVSTLKIQRTQQEDSAVYLCASSLTLAGVVRQFFGPGTRLTVL.

The V gene is TRBV7-2, the J gene TRBJ1-4; D gene uncertain. Germline values: CDR1 SGHTA, CDR2 FQGNSA. Trimming pared 0 bases from V and 7 bases from J, leaving 15 bases between. The CDR3 runs to 16 residues. CDR3 amino acids: CASSLAVPPRGEKLFF. In DNA, the CDR3 is TGTGCCAGCAGCTTAGCGGTCCCTCCTCGGGGTGAAAAACTGTTTTTT.

A few counts support this clone. CDR3 residues: CASSGGLGQPQHF. CDR3 sequence (DNA): TGTGCCAGCAGTGGGGGGCTTGGGCAGCCCCAGCATTTT. V gene TRBV6-1 combines with J gene TRBJ1-5; D is possibly TRBD1 (6 bases). Germline CDR1 MNHNS, CDR2 SASEGT. Trimming removed 4 bases from V and 7 bases from J, with 11 bases in between. The CDR3 runs 13 residues.

The rearrangement links TRBV19 to TRBJ2-1, with TRBD2 identical over 10 bases. In germline, CDR1 is LNHDA, CDR2 SQIVND (reference sequence). After removal of 5 bases from V and 3 bases from J, the junction contained 7 bases not matched to a gene. The CDR3 contains 16 residues. Here the CDR3 reads CASSSSSGSGYNEQFF. Written as DNA, the CDR3 is TGTGCCAGTAGTTCTTCTAGCGGGAGCGGCTACAATGAGCAGTTCTTC.

The chain recombines TRBV11-3 with TRBJ1-4, with D unresolved. V lost 4 bases, J lost 2 bases, and 14 bases lay in between. The germline V gene has CDR1 SGHNT and CDR2 YENEEA. The CDR3 is 16 residues long. In nucleotides, the CDR3 is TGTGCCAGCAGCTCTAGGTCGGGGATGACTAATGAAAAACTGTTTTTT. The encoded protein is CASSSRSGMTNEKLFF.

This rearrangement joins TRBV2 to TRBJ1-1, with a tentative D call TRBD1 (6 bases). CDR3 size: 17 residues. V gave up 3 bases and J gave up 1 base, with 18 bases separating them. Germline V gene data show CDR1 as SNHLY and CDR2 as FYNNEI. The CDR3 sequence: CASSDPIPGHTNTEAFF. The CDR3 DNA is TGTGCCAGCAGTGATCCCATACCGGGACACACGAACACTGAAGCTTTCTTT.

V is TRBV5-4 and J is TRBJ1-2, with 7 bases matching TRBD1. Trimming took 1 base from V and 4 from J; bases not matched to a gene: 10. The CDR3 runs 16 residues. Looked up from germline, CDR1 is SGHNT and CDR2 is YYREEE (reference sequence). DNA of the CDR3: TGTGCCAGCAGCTTGCAGGCGGGACAGACTCTCTATGGCTACACCTTC. It yields the protein CASSLQAGQTLYGYTF.